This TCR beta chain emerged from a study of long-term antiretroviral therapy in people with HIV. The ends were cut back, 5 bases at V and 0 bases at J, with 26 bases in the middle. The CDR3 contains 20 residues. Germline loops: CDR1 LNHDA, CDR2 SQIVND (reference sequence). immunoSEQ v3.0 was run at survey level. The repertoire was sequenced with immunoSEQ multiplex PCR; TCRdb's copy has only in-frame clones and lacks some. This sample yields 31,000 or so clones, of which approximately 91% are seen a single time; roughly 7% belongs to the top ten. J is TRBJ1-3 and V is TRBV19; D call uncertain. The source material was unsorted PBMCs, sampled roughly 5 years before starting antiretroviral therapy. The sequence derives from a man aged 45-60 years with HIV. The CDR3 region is CASSPAGMGTARFSGNTIYF. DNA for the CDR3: TGTGCCAGTAGTCCGGCGGGGATGGGCACAGCCCGATTCTCTGGAAACACCATATATTTT.